This T cell receptor (beta chain) was identified during a study of T cells in Graves' hyperthyroidism and ophthalmopathy (dated by TCRdb to about 2019). About the full investigation: Peripheral blood samples were taken at the time of initial diagnosis, prior to any treatment. A discovery cohort of roughly 96 patients, approximately 44 with Graves' ophthalmopathy and fewer than 65 with stable Graves' hyperthyroidism, was used to find distinguishing TCR V-J signatures. Prospective prediction of ophthalmopathy was tested in an independent validation cohort of approximately 18 hyperthyroidism patients and 15 to 17 patients who later progressed to ophthalmopathy. For training and testing, the roughly 100 patients in the discovery cohort were randomly divided in a 7:3 ratio. In roughly six Graves' hyperthyroidism patients, the study also compared T-cell repertoires from thyroid tissue with T-cell repertoires from blood. Once sampling was done, hyperthyroidism patients were given methimazole at a starting dose of 30 mg daily, whereas ophthalmopathy patients were given high-dose intravenous methylprednisolone. TCR Vbeta CDR3 sequencing of 130 to 150 peripheral blood samples (around 45 ophthalmopathy, 75 or so hyperthyroidism and roughly 17 progressor patients) is reported in the paper.

Amplification of TCR beta CDR3 regions was carried out from RNA transcripts. The first round of RT-PCR for the TCR CDR3 was performed with the HTBI primer set and the Qiagen OneStep RT-PCR kit. A second multiplex PCR round built the libraries, followed by size selection and purification. Libraries were sequenced paired-end with 100 bp reads on an Illumina HiSeq2000. In the paper's pipeline: SOAPnuke was used to process the raw data, with reads discarded if the reads contained adapters or uncalled bases, had a mean Phred below 15, or lacked an exact constant-primer or identifier match. COPE v1.2.5 was used to merge the high-quality paired reads, and each unique nucleotide sequence was defined as a clonotype. MiTCR v1.1 was used to align the clonotypes against IMGT TRBV, TRBD and TRBJ reference segments. The analysis included only V-J combinations with a frequency above 0.0001, which together covered more than 99% of the repertoires. The TCS score was defined as F50 (clonal expansion) divided by E x V (chaos), with BLOSUM62-based TCRdist calculated between CDR3 peptides within each V-J. Welch's t-statistics and random forest reduced around 550 V-J features to 10 to 15, which were used in a naive Bayes classifier (R e1071). TCRdb redid the processing of the public reads, applying fastp at Q25 and MiXCR, and retained in-frame beta chains. Entries that share a CDR3 protein sequence are merged under the most common genes and DNA. The V and J calls shown here were made by TCRdb, not taken from the authors' results. The table for this sample lists fewer than 600,000 distinct CDR3 sequences; about an eighth of them were counted only once. The ten largest clones add up to around a sixth of the sample.

Graves' hyperthyroidism was defined as stable when no progression to ophthalmopathy occurred over 18 months of follow-up. Hyperthyroidism patients were newly diagnosed, with disease duration under 2 months, and aged 18 to 65 years. Patients with uncontrolled infections, other autoimmune diseases, pregnancy or lactation were excluded. Diagnoses were established on the basis of clinical symptoms, serum thyroxine and TRAb, thyroid ultrasound, and orbital computed tomography. Ficoll-Paque density gradient centrifugation was used to isolate PBMCs from 9.5 to 10 ml of fresh peripheral blood. Total RNA was extracted using Trizol reagent, and RNA quality was assessed on an Agilent 2100 Bioanalyzer. This clonotype occurred a few times. It lacks a known antigen. One base away there is no much larger clone; base qualities are not given. CDR1 is given as DFQATT and CDR2 as SNEGSKA, both from the germline V gene (reference sequence). The germline ends are 10 bases apart after V is trimmed by 5 bases and J by 0 bases. Measured from the cysteine to the phenylalanine, the CDR3 is 13 residues long. Of all the DNA, just the CDR3 is kept, 39 bases in frame from base 1.

What the authors observed across the whole study: Ophthalmopathy was separated from stable hyperthyroidism by a 13 V-J signature model, with 85% to 90% sensitivity and just over 81% specificity obtained in cross-validation and 80%/75% obtained in testing. In validation, the model predicted progression to ophthalmopathy with 60% to 71% sensitivity and 72% to 85% specificity, a median of approximately 6.5 months before onset. Sample size was not statistically predetermined, and investigators were not blinded to group allocation. Blood samples also contained most of the expanded thyroid clonotypes (frequency above 0.001), which suggests that blood repertoires may reflect thyroid immune responses.

This clonotype was sampled from a woman younger than 35 with Graves' hyperthyroidism. Input material: blood. The V and J genes are TRBV20-1 and TRBJ1-1; there is no confident call for the D gene. The CDR3 has the sequence CSARAGMNTEAFF. The nucleotide sequence is given as TGCAGTGCTCGGGCGGGGATGAACACTGAAGCTTTCTTT.